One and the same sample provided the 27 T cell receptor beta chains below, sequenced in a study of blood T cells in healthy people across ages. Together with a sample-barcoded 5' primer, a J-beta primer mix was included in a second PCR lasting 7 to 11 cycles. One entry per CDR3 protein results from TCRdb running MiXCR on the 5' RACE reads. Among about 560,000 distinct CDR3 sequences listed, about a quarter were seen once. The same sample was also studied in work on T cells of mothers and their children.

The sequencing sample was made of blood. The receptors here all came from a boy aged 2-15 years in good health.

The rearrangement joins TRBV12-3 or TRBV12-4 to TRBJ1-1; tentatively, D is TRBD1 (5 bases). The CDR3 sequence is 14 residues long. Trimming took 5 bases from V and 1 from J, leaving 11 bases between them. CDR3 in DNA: TGTGCCAGCAGTACAAGGGGTACGAACACTGAAGCTTTCTTT. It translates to CASSTRGTNTEAFF.

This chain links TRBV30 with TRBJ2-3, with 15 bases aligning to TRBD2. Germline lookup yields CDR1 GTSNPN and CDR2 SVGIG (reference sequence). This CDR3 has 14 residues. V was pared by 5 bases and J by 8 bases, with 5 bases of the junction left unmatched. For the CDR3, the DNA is TGTGCCTGGGGACTAGCGGGGGGGCAGGCTACGCAGTATTTT. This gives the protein CAWGLAGGQATQYF.

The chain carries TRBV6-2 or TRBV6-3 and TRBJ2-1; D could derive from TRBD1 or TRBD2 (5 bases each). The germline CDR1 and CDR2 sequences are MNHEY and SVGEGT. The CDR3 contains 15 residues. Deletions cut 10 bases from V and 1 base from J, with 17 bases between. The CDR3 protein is CATLRGGPSYNEQFF. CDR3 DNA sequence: TGTGCCACCCTAAGGGGCGGGCCGTCCTACAATGAGCAGTTCTTC.

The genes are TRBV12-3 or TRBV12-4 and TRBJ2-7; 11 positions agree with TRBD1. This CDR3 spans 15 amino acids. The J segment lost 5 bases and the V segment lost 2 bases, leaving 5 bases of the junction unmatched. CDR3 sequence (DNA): TGTGCCAGCAGTTTAAGGACAGGGGGCGCCCACGAGCAGTACTTC. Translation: CASSLRTGGAHEQYF.

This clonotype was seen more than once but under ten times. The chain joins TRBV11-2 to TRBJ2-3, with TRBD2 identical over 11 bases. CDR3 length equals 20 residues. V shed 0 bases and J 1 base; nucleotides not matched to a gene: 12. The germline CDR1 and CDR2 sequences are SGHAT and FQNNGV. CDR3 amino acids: CASSLDLLPGLADRTDTQYF. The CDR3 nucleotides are TGTGCCAGCAGCTTAGACCTACTACCGGGACTAGCGGACCGCACAGATACGCAGTATTTT.

As DNA, the CDR3 is TGTGCCAGCAGCTTTCGAGATGGTTCACCCCTCCACTTT. It is translated as CASSFRDGSPLHF. The V gene is TRBV7-3, the J gene TRBJ1-6; D not resolved. V was shortened by 3 bases and J by 9 bases, with 9 bases between the two germline ends. Germline lookup yields CDR1 SGHTA and CDR2 FQGTGA. The CDR3 loop spans 13 amino acids.

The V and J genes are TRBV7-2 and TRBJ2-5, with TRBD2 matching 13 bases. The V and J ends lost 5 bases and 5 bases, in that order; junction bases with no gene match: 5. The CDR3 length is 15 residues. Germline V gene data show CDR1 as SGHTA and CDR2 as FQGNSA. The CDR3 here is CASSPGLAGFETQYF. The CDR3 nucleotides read TGTGCCAGCAGCCCGGGACTAGCGGGGTTCGAGACCCAGTACTTC.

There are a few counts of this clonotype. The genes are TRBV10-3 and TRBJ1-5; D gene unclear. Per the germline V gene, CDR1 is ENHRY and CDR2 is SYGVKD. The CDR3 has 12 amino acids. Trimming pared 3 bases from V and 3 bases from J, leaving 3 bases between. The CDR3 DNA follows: TGTGCCATCAGTGACGCCAATCAGCCCCAGCATTTT. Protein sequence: CAISDANQPQHF.

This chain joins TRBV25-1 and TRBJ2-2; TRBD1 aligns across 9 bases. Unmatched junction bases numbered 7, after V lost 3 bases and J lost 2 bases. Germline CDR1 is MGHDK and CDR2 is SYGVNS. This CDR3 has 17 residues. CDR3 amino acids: CASSDYTGGGNTGELFF. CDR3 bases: TGTGCCAGCAGTGATTATACAGGGGGCGGTAACACCGGGGAGCTGTTTTTT.

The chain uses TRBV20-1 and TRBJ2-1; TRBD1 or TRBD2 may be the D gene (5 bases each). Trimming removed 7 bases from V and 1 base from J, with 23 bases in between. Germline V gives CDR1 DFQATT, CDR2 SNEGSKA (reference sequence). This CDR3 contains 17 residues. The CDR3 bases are TGCAGTGTCAGAGATCCAGGGAGCTACCTATCCTACAATGAGCAGTTCTTC. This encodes CSVRDPGSYLSYNEQFF.

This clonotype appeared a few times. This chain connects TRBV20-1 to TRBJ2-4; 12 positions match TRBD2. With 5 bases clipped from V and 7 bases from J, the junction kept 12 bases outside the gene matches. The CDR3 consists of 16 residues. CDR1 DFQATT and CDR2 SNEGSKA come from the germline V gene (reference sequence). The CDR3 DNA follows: TGCAGTGCTGGGAAGACTAGCGGGAGTTTAAGGAACATTCAGTACTTC. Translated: CSAGKTSGSLRNIQYF.

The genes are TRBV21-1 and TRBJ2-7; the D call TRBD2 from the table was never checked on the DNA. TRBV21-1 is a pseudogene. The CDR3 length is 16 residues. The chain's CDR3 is CASSQSRPARSYEQYF. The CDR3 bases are TGTGCCAGCAGCCAATCACGACCGGCCCGCTCCTACGAGCAGTACTTC.

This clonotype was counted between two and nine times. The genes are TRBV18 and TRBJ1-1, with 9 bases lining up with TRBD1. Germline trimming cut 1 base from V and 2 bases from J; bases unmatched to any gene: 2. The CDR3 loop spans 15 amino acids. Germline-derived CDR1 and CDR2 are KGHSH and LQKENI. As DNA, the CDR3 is TGTGCCAGCTCACCACGGACAGGGGAAAACACTGAAGCTTTCTTT. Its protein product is CASSPRTGENTEAFF. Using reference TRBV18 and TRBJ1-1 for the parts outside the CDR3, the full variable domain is NAGVMQNPRHLVRRRGQEARLRCSPMKGHSHVYWYRQLPEEGLKFMVYLQKENIIDESGMPKERFSAEFPKEGPSILRIQQVVRGDSAAYFCASSPRTGENTEAFFGQGTRLTVV.

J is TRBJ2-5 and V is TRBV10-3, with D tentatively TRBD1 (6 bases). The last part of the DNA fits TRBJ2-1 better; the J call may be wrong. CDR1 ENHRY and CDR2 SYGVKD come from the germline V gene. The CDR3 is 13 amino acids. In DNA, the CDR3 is TGTGCCATCAGTGGGACAGCCACCAATGAGCAGTTCTTC. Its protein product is CAISGTATNEQFF.

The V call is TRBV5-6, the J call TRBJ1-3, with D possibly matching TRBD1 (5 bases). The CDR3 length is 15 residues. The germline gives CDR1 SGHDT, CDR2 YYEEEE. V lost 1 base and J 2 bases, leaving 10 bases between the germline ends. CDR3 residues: CASSLSGGAGNTIYF. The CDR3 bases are TGTGCCAGCAGCTTGTCGGGAGGGGCTGGAAACACCATATATTTT. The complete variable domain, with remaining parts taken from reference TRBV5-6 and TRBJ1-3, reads DAGVTQSPTHLIKTRGQQVTLRCSPKSGHDTVSWYQQALGQGPQFIFQYYEEEERQRGNFPDRFSGHQFPNYSSELNVNALLLGDSALYLCASSLSGGAGNTIYFGEGSWLTVV.

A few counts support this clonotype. CDR3 loop: CASSLDGPPYEQYF. The DNA of the CDR3 is TGTGCCAGCAGCTTAGACGGCCCCCCCTACGAGCAGTACTTC. V usage is TRBV7-2 and J usage is TRBJ2-7; D not certain. Deletions cut 1 base from V and 2 bases from J, with 9 bases between. Germline assignment: CDR1 SGHTA and CDR2 FQGNSA. The CDR3 has 14 amino acids.

CDR3 protein: CASSKGQGDHEQYF. The CDR3 nucleotides read TGCGCCAGCAGCAAGGGACAGGGTGACCACGAGCAGTACTTC. The chain recombines TRBV5-1 with TRBJ2-7, with 9 bases matching TRBD1. Germline V gene lookup returns CDR1 SGHRS and CDR2 YFSETQ. J lost 5 bases, V lost 4 bases, and 7 bases had no gene match. The CDR3 has 14 amino acids.

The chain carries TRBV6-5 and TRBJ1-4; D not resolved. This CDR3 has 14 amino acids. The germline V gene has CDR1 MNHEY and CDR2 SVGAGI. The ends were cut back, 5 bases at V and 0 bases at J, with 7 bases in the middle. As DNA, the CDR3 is TGTGCCAGCAGTATCACATCAACTAATGAAAAACTGTTTTTT. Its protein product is CASSITSTNEKLFF.

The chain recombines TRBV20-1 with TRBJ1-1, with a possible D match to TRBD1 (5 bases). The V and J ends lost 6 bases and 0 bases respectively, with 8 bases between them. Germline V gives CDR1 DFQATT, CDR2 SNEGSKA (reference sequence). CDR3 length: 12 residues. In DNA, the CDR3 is TGCAGTGCAACGACAGTGAACACTGAAGCTTTCTTT. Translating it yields CSATTVNTEAFF.

CDR3 nucleotides: TGTGCCAGCAGTCCTAGCGGCGCTAGCACAGATACGCAGTATTTT. Translating gives CASSPSGASTDTQYF. The chain couples TRBV9 to TRBJ2-3, with TRBD2 identical over 7 bases. V was clipped by 5 bases and J by 0 bases; unmatched bases: 6. The CDR3 has 15 amino acids. CDR1 is SGDLS, CDR2 YYNGEE, per germline.

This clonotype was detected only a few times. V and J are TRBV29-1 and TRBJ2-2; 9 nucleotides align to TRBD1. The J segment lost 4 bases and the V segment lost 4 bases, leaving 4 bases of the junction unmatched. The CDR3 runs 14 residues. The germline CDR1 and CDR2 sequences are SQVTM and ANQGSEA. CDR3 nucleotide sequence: TGCAGCGTTGTAGGGACAGGGCGCACCGGGGAGCTGTTTTTT. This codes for CSVVGTGRTGELFF.

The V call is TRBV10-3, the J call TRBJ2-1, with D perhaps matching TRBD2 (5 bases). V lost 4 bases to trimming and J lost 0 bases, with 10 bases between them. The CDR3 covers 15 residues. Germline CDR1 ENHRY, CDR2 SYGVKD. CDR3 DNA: TGTGCCATCAGTGTTGACGGAGGCTCCTACAATGAGCAGTTCTTC. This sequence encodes CAISVDGGSYNEQFF.

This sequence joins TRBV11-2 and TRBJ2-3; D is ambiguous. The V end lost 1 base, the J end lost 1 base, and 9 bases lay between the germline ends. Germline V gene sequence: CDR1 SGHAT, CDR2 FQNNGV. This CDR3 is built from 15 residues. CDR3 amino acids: CASSLGQRCTDTQYF. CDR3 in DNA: TGTGCCAGCAGCTTAGGGCAAAGATGCACAGATACGCAGTATTTT.

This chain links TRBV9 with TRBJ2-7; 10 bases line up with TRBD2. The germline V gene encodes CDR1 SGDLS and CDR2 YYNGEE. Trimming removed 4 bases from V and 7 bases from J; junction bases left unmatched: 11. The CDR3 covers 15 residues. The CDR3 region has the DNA TGTGCCAGCAGCCCCCTCTCTAGCGGGGGTGGTGAGCAGTACTTC. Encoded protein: CASSPLSSGGGEQYF.

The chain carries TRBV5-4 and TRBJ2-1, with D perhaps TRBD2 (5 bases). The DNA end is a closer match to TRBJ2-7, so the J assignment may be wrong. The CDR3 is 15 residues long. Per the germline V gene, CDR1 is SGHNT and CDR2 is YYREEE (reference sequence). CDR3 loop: CASSLEASSWAEQYF. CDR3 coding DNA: TGTGCCAGCAGCTTGGAGGCTAGCAGTTGGGCCGAGCAGTACTTC.

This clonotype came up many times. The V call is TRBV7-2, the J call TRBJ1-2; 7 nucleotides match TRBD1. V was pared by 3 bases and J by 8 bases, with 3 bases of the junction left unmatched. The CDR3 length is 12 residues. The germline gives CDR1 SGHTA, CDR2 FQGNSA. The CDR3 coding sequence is TGTGCCAGCAGCTTTACAGGGGAGGGCTACACCTTC. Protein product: CASSFTGEGYTF.

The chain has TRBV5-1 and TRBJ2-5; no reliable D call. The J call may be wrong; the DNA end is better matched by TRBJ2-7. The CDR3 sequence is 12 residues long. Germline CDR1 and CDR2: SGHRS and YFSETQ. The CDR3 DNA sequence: TGCGCCAGCAGCTTGCCAGGTAACGAGCAGTACTTC. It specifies CASSLPGNEQYF.